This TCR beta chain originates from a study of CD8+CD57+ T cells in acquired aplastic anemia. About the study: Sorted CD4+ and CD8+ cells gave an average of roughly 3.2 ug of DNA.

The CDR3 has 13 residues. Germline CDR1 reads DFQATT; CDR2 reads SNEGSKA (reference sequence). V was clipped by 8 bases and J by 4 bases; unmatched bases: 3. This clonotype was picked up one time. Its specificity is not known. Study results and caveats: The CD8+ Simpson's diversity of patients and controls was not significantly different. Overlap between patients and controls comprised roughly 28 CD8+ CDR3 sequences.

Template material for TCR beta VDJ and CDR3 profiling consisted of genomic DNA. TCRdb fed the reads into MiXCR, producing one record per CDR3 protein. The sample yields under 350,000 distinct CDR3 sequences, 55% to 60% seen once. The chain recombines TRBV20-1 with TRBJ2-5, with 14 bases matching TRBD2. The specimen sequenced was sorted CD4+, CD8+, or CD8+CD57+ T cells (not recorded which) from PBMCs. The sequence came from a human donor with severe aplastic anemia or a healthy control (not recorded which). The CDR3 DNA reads TGCAGTTTGGGACTAGCGGGAGCAGAGACCCAGTACTTC. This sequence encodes CSLGLAGAETQYF.